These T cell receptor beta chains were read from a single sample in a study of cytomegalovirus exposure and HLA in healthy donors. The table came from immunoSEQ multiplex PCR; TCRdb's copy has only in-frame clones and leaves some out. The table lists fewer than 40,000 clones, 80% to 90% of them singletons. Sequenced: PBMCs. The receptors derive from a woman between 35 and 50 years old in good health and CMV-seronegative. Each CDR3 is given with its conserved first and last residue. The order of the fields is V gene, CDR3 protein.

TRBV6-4	CASSEGVVNNEQFF
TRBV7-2	CASSSRRDGSPLHF
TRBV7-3	CASSFGTSRHEQFF
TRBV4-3	CASSQEYPGQGNEKLFF
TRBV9	CASSVGGQGAGSYNSPLHF
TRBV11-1	CASSLAANQPQHF
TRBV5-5	CASSLQGARTEAFF
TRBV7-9	CASRSRSSYNEQFF
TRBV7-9	CASSRGQGAQETQYF
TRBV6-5	CASSSDKTEAFF
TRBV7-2	CASSLGVSYEQYF
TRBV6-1	CASSVHRTTNEKLFF
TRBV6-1	CASSDWGRGYEQYF
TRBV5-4	CASSFGRGVQTQYF
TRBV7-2	CASSALGQTNEQFF
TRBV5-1	CASSLDRANTEAFF
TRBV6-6	CASSLTGEWETQYF
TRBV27	CASRTGGETQYF
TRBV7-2	CASSSDWTDTQYF
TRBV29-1	CSVVGATNEKLFF
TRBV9	CASGTGPQETQYF
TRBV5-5	CASRGAGNSPLHF
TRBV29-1	CSVENTRTDTQYF
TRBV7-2	CASSLVSGGEDTQYF
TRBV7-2	CASSPTGGNTDTQYF
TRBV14	CASSQDRTGALHF
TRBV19	CASSIGTGGVGANVLTF
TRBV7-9	CATTAGAQTEAFF
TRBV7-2	CASSFRTGGEQPQHF
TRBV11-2	CASSFFSGELFF
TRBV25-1	CASRGTGDPGSGQYF
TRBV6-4	CASSDDRDSSNQPQHF
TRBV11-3	CASSGQGFGANVLTF